Following are 28 T cell receptor beta chains from one sample sequenced in a study of T-cell memory formation after mild COVID-19 (dated by TCRdb to the early 2020s). The library came from 5' RACE. TCRdb records Illumina NovaSeq 6000 as the sequencer. TCRdb applied fastp at Q25 and MiXCR to the public reads, then kept only in-frame beta chains. Each entry merges the rows of one CDR3 protein and shows their most common DNA and genes. Recorded for this sample are a few hundred thousand distinct CDR3 sequences; 20% to 25% of them occurred a single time. Roughly an eighth of the sample lies in the top ten. The material sequenced was PBMCs or a T cell subset sorted from them (not recorded which). All receptors come from an adult woman who had mild COVID-19 (a few samples of this study predate the infection). The sample titles of this study are shuffled in the database, so cell type and time point are left out; the donor was told from shared clones.

The rearrangement links TRBV7-3 to TRBJ2-6; unclear D gene. Germline V gene sequence: CDR1 SGHTA, CDR2 FQGTGA. The CDR3 has 15 amino acids. Between the trimmed V and J ends, which lost 4 bases and 0 bases, there was a span of 7 bases. The CDR3 DNA follows: TGTGCCAGCAGCTCCTCGAGCTCTGGGGCCAACGTCCTGACTTTC. It is translated as CASSSSSSGANVLTF.

This chain joins TRBV30 and TRBJ1-1; no clear D. Looked up from germline, CDR1 is GTSNPN and CDR2 is SVGIG (reference sequence). Trimming left V 0 bases short and J 10 bases short, with 12 bases between. The CDR3 covers 12 residues. The CDR3 protein is CAWSVLAGGAFF. The CDR3, as DNA: TGTGCCTGGAGTGTACTAGCCGGTGGAGCTTTCTTT.

This clonotype showed up many times. The chain has TRBV7-9 and TRBJ2-7; 12 bases line up with TRBD1. The CDR3 length is 15 residues. Unmatched junction bases numbered 4, after V lost 5 bases and J lost 2 bases. The germline V gene encodes CDR1 SEHNR and CDR2 FQNEAQ (reference sequence). CDR3 protein: CASSNRDRGPYEQYF. The DNA for the CDR3 is TGTGCCAGCAGCAATCGGGACAGGGGGCCCTACGAGCAGTACTTC. The variable domain in full, completed from reference TRBV7-9 and TRBJ2-7, reads DTGVSQNPRHKITKRGQNVTFRCDPISEHNRLYWYRQTLGQGPEFLTYFQNEAQLEKSRLLSDRFSAERPKGSFSTLEIQRTEQGDSAMYLCASSNRDRGPYEQYFGPGTRLTVT.

The table lists this clonotype with many counts. This chain links TRBV9 with TRBJ1-6; the match to TRBD1 covers 9 bases. The germline V gene encodes CDR1 SGDLS and CDR2 YYNGEE. The CDR3 has 15 amino acids. V shed 4 bases, J shed 6 bases, and the junction held 5 bases outside the gene matches. CDR3 protein: CASSPRTGANSPLHF. CDR3 in DNA: TGTGCCAGCAGCCCCCGGACAGGGGCTAATTCACCCCTCCACTTT.

The gene calls are TRBV7-2 and TRBJ2-1, with TRBD2 identical over 9 bases. V shed 7 bases and J 6 bases; nucleotides not matched to a gene: 16. Germline CDR1 SGHTA, CDR2 FQGNSA. There are 17 residues in the CDR3. The CDR3 reads CASNEDAGGPTFNEQFF. The CDR3 nucleotides read TGTGCCAGCAACGAAGACGCGGGAGGGCCGACCTTCAATGAGCAGTTCTTC.

The DNA of the CDR3 is TGTGCCACCAGTGATACAGGGGCGAGGTACGAGCAGTACTTC. Translated: CATSDTGARYEQYF. The J gene is TRBJ2-7, the V gene TRBV24-1; the match to TRBD1 covers 7 bases. The germline V gene encodes CDR1 KGHDR and CDR2 SFDVKD. Trimming took 3 bases from V and 4 from J; bases not matched to a gene: 5. The CDR3 length is 14 residues.

The rearrangement uses TRBV20-1 and TRBJ2-3; 7 bases are a match to TRBD1. J gave up 0 bases and V 5 bases, and 5 bases lay outside the gene matches. The length of the CDR3 is 14 residues. Looked up from germline, CDR1 is DFQATT and CDR2 is SNEGSKA (reference sequence). CDR3 sequence (DNA): TGCAGTGCTCCTGACAGGGCTAGCACAGATACGCAGTATTTT. Encoded protein: CSAPDRASTDTQYF.

The chain has TRBV20-1 and TRBJ1-2; TRBD1 agrees at 7 bases. CDR3 size: 13 residues. Per germline, CDR1 DFQATT and CDR2 SNEGSKA (reference sequence). V gave up 3 bases and J gave up 2 bases; unmatched junction bases: 3. Here the CDR3 DNA reads TGCAGTGCTAGGGGGGACAGCAACTATGGCTACACCTTC. Its protein product is CSARGDSNYGYTF.

This rearrangement joins TRBV27 to TRBJ2-7; the match to TRBD1 covers 8 bases. This CDR3 comprises 13 residues. The germline V gene has CDR1 MNHEY and CDR2 SMNVEV (reference sequence). J gave up 6 bases and V 5 bases, and 6 bases lay outside the gene matches. The CDR3 DNA reads TGTGCCAGCAGTAACCTTGACAGGGGCGAGCAGTACTTC. It translates to CASSNLDRGEQYF.

This clonotype was counted between two and nine times. The V and J genes are TRBV18 and TRBJ1-2; 7 positions match TRBD1. The germline V gene encodes CDR1 KGHSH and CDR2 LQKENI. This CDR3 is 14 amino acids long. After removal of 2 bases from V and 8 bases from J, the junction contained 8 bases not matched to a gene. The DNA of the CDR3 is TGTGCCAGCTCACCATCGGGACAGATGCGGGGCTACACCTTC. Translated, it gives CASSPSGQMRGYTF.

This clonotype appeared a few times. The gene calls are TRBV2 and TRBJ1-5; TRBD1 aligns across 8 bases. Germline CDR1 reads SNHLY; CDR2 reads FYNNEI. With V trimmed by 6 bases and J by 7 bases, 5 bases remained unmatched. This CDR3 spans 13 amino acids. DNA of the CDR3: TGTGCCAGCAGGGAGACAGGGGACCAGCCCCAGCATTTT. Amino acids: CASRETGDQPQHF. The complete variable domain, with remaining parts taken from reference TRBV2 and TRBJ1-5, reads EPEVTQTPSHQVTQMGQEVILRCVPISNHLYFYWYRQILGQKVEFLVSFYNNEISEKSEIFDDQFSVERPDGSNFTLKIRSTKLEDSAMYFCASRETGDQPQHFGDGTRLSIL.

This clonotype was seen only a few times. V gene TRBV4-3 combines with J gene TRBJ2-1, with 7 bases lining up with TRBD2. The CDR3 runs 18 residues. With V trimmed by 0 bases and J by 0 bases, 8 bases remained unmatched. CDR1 and CDR2 (germline): LGHNA, YSLEER. CDR3 sequence: CASSQDIPSGSSYNEQFF. The CDR3 DNA reads TGCGCCAGCAGCCAAGATATCCCTAGCGGAAGCTCCTACAATGAGCAGTTCTTC.

This clonotype was counted many times. The chain carries TRBV20-1 and TRBJ2-3, with D unresolved. The germline V gene has CDR1 DFQATT and CDR2 SNEGSKA (reference sequence). This CDR3 is 15 amino acids long. V gave up 3 bases and J gave up 3 bases, with 16 bases separating them. This chain's CDR3 is CSASPAGQGTDTQYF. CDR3 DNA: TGCAGTGCTAGCCCCGCCGGTCAAGGGACAGATACGCAGTATTTT.

This clonotype was seen a few times. This chain joins TRBV4-3 and TRBJ2-2; no clear D gene. The CDR3 is 16 amino acids. From germline, CDR1 is LGHNA and CDR2 YSLEER. V was cut by 4 bases and J by 4 bases, with 16 bases left in between. The CDR3 loop reads CASSPSASSSTGELFF. CDR3 nucleotides: TGCGCCAGCAGCCCTTCTGCCTCGTCGAGCACCGGGGAGCTGTTTTTT.

This rearrangement joins TRBV12-3 or TRBV12-4 to TRBJ2-7; possibly TRBD1 for D (8 bases). The CDR3 is 16 amino acids. V dropped 3 bases and J dropped 2 bases, with 17 bases sitting between them. The CDR3 coding sequence is TGTGCCAGCAGTTTCGGCACAGGGGGGGAAACCTACGAGCAGTACTTC. Translating it yields CASSFGTGGETYEQYF.

CDR3 DNA sequence: TGTGCCATCAGTGAAGGAGGGCAGGGCCGACAAGAGACCCAGTACTTC. Its translation: CAISEGGQGRQETQYF. The rearrangement links TRBV10-3 to TRBJ2-5; perhaps TRBD2 as D (6 bases). Germline V gene lookup returns CDR1 ENHRY and CDR2 SYGVKD. Trimming left V 3 bases short and J 2 bases short, with 16 bases between. The CDR3 is made up of 16 amino acids.

The genes are TRBV18 and TRBJ2-1; D is perhaps TRBD1 (6 bases). Trimming shortened V by 6 bases and J by 6 bases, and 15 bases separated the two germline ends. The CDR3 extends over 14 amino acids. Germline CDR1 KGHSH, CDR2 LQKENI. CDR3 sequence (DNA): TGTGCCAGCTCGCTCCGGGACAACCTCAATGAGCAGTTCTTC. Its protein product is CASSLRDNLNEQFF.

CDR3 DNA sequence: TGTGCCAGCAGTTATCGGGGGCAAAGAAACACTGAAGCTTTCTTT. Protein: CASSYRGQRNTEAFF. The chain uses TRBV2 and TRBJ1-1; D may be TRBD1 (6 bases). The germline V gene encodes CDR1 SNHLY and CDR2 FYNNEI. The CDR3 is made up of 15 amino acids. The V end lost 5 bases, the J end lost 2 bases, and 15 bases lay between the germline ends.

The CDR3: CASSQGQRDSPLHF. Here the CDR3 DNA reads TGTGCCAGCAGCCAGGGACAGAGGGACTCACCCCTCCACTTT. The chain has TRBV5-5 and TRBJ1-6, with 7 positions matching TRBD1. V lost 4 bases and J lost 10; bases outside the gene matches: 8. From germline, CDR1 is SGHKS and CDR2 YYEKEE (reference sequence). This CDR3 contains 14 residues.

This clonotype was seen more than once but under ten times. The genes are TRBV7-9 and TRBJ1-2, with D possibly TRBD1 on 5 matching bases. The ends were cut back, 5 bases at V and 8 bases at J, with 9 bases in the middle. The CDR3 length is 11 residues. CDR1 SEHNR and CDR2 FQNEAQ come from the germline V gene (reference sequence). CDR3 sequence: CASSERGGYTF. Written as DNA, the CDR3 is TGTGCCAGCAGCGAACGGGGGGGCTACACCTTC.

This clonotype was recorded many times. The chain has TRBV15 and TRBJ2-1, with a weak D call TRBD2 (6 bases). Germline V CDR1 and CDR2: LNHNV, YYDKDF (reference sequence). The CDR3 has 15 amino acids. V lost 1 base to trimming and J lost 9 bases, with 16 bases between them. CDR3 bases: TGTGCCACCAGCAGAGCTAGCGAGGGATCCAGTGAGCAGTTCTTC. Translated, it gives CATSRASEGSSEQFF.

The chain carries TRBV14 and TRBJ2-7; D unresolved. CDR3 length: 14 amino acids. Germline V gene lookup returns CDR1 SGHDN and CDR2 FVKESK. V lost 3 bases to trimming and J lost 4 bases, with 13 bases between them. As DNA, the CDR3 is TGTGCCAGCAGCCAGAAAGTAGGAATTTACGAGCAGTACTTC. Translation: CASSQKVGIYEQYF.

In this sample, this clonotype turned up a few times. The chain combines TRBV9 with TRBJ2-2, with D perhaps given as TRBD1 or TRBD2 (5 bases each). In germline, CDR1 is SGDLS, CDR2 YYNGEE. V was clipped by 2 bases and J by 0 bases, with 11 bases between them. The CDR3 has 16 residues. CDR3 sequence: CASSVGTAANTGELFF. Written as DNA, the CDR3 is TGTGCCAGCAGCGTTGGGACGGCCGCGAACACCGGGGAGCTGTTTTTT.

This clonotype has ten or more counts. The V call is TRBV4-2, the J call TRBJ2-6, with D possibly being TRBD2 (6 bases). Germline CDR1 reads LGHNA; CDR2 reads YNFKEQ. The V and J ends lost 7 bases and 0 bases respectively, with 19 bases between them. The CDR3 consists of 18 residues. CDR3: CASKDGGGQVSGANVLTF. CDR3 sequence (DNA): TGTGCCAGCAAAGATGGGGGAGGCCAAGTCTCTGGGGCCAACGTCCTGACTTTC.

To note about this clonotype: This sequence may be a read error, since a much larger clone differs from it by one base. This sequence joins TRBV4-2 and TRBJ1-2, with 7 nucleotides matching TRBD1. CDR1 LGHNA and CDR2 YNFKEQ come from the germline V gene. The V and J ends lost 4 bases and 3 bases, in that order; junction bases with no gene match: 8. The CDR3 extends over 15 amino acids. The DNA of the CDR3 is TGTGCCAGCAGCCCCCCGGGACAGTCTGACTATGGCTACACCTTC. It encodes CASSPPGQSDYGYTF.

The J gene is TRBJ2-1, the V gene TRBV7-3; 16 bases map to TRBD2. V shed 5 bases, J shed 4 bases, and the junction held 5 bases outside the gene matches. This CDR3 is built from 17 residues. Germline V CDR1 and CDR2: SGHTA, FQGTGA. The CDR3 here is CASSPGLAGGSYNEQFF. Written as DNA, the CDR3 is TGTGCCAGCAGCCCGGGACTAGCGGGAGGGTCGTACAATGAGCAGTTCTTC.

This rearrangement joins TRBV9 to TRBJ2-3; 8 nucleotides line up with TRBD2. V shed 0 bases, J shed 6 bases, and the junction held 15 bases outside the gene matches. CDR1 and CDR2 (germline): SGDLS, YYNGEE. The CDR3 sequence is 18 residues long. The CDR3 spells CASSVGELERETSDTQYF. The CDR3, as DNA: TGTGCCAGCAGCGTAGGCGAGTTGGAGCGGGAGACGTCGGATACGCAGTATTTT.

This clonotype has ten or more counts. The chain carries TRBV4-1 and TRBJ2-1, with D unresolved. CDR1 MGHRA and CDR2 YSYEKL come from the germline V gene. The V end lost 1 base, the J end lost 8 bases, and 9 bases lay between the germline ends. The CDR3 sequence is 13 residues long. The CDR3 is CASSQAPTHEQFF. The CDR3, as DNA: TGCGCCAGCAGCCAAGCTCCCACACATGAGCAGTTCTTC.